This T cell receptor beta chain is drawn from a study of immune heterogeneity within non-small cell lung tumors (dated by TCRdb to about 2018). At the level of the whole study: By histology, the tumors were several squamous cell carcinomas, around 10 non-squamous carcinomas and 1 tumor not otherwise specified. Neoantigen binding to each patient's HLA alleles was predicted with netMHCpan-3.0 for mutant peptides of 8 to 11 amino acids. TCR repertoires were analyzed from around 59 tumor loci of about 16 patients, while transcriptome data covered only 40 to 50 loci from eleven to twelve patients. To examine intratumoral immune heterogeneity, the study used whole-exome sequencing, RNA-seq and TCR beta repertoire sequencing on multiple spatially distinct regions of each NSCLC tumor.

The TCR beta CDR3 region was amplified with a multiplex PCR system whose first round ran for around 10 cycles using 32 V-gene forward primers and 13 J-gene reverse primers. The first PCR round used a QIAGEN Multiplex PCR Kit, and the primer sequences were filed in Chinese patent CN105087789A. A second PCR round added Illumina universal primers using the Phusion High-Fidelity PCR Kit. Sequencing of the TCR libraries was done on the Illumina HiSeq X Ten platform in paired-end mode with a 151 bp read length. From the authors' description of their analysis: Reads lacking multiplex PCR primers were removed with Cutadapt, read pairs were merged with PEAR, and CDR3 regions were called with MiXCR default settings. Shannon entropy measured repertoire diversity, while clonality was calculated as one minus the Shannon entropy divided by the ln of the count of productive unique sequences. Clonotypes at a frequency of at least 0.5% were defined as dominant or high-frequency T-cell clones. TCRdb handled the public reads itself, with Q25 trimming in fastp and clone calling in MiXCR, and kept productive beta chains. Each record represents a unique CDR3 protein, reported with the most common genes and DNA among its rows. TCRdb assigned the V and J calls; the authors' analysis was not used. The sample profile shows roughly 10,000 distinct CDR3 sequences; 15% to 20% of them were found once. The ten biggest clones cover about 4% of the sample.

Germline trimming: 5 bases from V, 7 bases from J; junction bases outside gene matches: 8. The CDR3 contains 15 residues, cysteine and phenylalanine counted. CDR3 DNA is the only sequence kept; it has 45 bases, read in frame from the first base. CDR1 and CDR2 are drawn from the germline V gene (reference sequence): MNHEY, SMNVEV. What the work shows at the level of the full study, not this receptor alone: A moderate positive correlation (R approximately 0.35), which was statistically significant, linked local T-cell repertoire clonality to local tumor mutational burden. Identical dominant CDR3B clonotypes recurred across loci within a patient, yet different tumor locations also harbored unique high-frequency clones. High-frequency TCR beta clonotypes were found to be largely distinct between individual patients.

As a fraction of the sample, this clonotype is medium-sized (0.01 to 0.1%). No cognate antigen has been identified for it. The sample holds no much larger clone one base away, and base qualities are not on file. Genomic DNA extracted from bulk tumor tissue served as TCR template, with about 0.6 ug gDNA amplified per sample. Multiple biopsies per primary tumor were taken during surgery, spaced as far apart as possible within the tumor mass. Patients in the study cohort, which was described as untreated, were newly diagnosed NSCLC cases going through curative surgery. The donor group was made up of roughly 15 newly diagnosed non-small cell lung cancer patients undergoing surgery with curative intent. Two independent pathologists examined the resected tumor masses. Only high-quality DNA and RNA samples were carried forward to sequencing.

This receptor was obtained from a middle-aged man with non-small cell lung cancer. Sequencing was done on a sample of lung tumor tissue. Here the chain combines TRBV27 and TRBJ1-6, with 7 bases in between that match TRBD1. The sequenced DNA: TGTGCCAGCAGTATGACAGGGATGTACAATTCACCCCTCCACTTT. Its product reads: CASSMTGMYNSPLHF.